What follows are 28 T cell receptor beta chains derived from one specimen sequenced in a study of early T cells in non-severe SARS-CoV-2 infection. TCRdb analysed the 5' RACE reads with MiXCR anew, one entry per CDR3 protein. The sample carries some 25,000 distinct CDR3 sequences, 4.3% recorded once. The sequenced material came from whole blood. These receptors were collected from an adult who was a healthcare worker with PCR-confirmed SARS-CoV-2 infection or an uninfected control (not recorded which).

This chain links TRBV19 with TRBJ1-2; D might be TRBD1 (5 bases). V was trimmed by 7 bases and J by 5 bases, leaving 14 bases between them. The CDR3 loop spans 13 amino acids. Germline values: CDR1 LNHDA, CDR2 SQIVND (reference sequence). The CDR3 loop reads CASTGTDRYGYTF. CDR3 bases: TGTGCCAGTACCGGGACGGACCGGTATGGCTACACCTTC.

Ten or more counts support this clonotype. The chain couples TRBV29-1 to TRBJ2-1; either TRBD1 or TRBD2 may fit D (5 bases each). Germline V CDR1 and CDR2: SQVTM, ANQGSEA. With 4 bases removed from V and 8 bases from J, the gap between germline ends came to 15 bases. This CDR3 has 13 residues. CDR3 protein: CSVAPGTIYEQFF. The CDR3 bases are TGCAGCGTTGCTCCCGGGACGATTTATGAGCAGTTCTTC.

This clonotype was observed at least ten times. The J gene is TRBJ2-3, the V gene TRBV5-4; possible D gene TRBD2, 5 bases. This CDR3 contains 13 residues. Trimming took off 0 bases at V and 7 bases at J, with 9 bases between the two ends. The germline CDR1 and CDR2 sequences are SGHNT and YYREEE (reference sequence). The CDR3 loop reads CASSLARGYTQYF. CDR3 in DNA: TGTGCCAGCAGCTTGGCCCGAGGGTATACGCAGTATTTT.

The DNA for the CDR3 is TGTGCCAGCAGCGTGACGGCTTACAATGAGCAGTTCTTC. It specifies CASSVTAYNEQFF. The chain recombines TRBV11-2 with TRBJ2-1; D remains ambiguous. In germline, CDR1 is SGHAT, CDR2 FQNNGV. This CDR3 is 13 amino acids long. V was trimmed by 5 bases and J by 4 bases, leaving 9 bases between them.

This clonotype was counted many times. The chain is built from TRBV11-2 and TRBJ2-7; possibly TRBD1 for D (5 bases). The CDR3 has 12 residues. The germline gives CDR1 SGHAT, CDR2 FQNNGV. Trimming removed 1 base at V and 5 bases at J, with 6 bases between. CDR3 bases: TGTGCCAGCAGCTTAGGGGGCAACGAGCAGTACTTC. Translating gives CASSLGGNEQYF.

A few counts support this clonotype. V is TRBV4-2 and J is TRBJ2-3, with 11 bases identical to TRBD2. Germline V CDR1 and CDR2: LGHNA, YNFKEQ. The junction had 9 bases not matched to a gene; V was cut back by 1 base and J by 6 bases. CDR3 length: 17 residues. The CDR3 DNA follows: TGTGCCAGCAGCCAAGTAATTGGAGTAGCGGGAGGGGATACGCAGTATTTT. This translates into CASSQVIGVAGGDTQYF.

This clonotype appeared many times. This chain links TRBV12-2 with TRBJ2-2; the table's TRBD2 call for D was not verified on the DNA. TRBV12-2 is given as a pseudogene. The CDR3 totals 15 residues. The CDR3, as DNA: TGTGCAAGTCGCTTAGCTAGCGAGAACACCGGGGAGCTGTTTTTT. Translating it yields CASRLASENTGELFF.

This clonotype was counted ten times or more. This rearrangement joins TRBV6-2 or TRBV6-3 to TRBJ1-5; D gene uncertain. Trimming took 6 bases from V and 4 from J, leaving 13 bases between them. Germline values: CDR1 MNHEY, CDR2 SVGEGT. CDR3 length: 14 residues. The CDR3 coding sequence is TGTGCCAGCAGCCGGACGAGGGCTAATCAGCCCCAGCATTTT. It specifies CASSRTRANQPQHF.

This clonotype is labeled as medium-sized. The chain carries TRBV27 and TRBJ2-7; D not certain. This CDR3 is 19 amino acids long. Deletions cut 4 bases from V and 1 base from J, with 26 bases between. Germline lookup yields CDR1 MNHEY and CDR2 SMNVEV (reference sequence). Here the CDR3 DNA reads TGTGCCAGCAGTTCCCCCACTGGGCTGGGAAACTATGGGTCCTACGAGCAGTACTTC. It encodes CASSSPTGLGNYGSYEQYF.

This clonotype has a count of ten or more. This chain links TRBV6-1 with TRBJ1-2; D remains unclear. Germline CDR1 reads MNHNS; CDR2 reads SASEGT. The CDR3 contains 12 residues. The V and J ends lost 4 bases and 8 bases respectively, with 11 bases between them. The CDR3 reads CASSVGIWGYTF. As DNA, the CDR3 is TGTGCCAGCAGTGTGGGGATTTGGGGCTACACCTTC.

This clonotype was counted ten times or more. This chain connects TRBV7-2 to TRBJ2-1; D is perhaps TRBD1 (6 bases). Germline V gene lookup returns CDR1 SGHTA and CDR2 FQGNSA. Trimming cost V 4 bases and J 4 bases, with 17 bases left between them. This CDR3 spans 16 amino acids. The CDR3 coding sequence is TGTGCCAGCAGCTCCGTTGACAGGCCTCAGTACAATGAGCAGTTCTTC. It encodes CASSSVDRPQYNEQFF.

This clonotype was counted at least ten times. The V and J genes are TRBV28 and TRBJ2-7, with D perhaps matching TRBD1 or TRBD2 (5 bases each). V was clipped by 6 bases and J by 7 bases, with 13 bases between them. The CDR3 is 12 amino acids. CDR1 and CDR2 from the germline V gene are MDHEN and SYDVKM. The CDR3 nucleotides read TGTGCCAGCAGCCCGGGGCTCCAAGAGCAGTACTTC. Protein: CASSPGLQEQYF.

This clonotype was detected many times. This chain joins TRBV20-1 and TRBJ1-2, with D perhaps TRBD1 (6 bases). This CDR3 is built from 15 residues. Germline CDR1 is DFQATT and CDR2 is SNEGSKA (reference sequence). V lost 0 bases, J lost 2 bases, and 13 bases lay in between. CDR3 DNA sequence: TGCAGTGCTAGAGATAGCGGCAGGGGAAACTATGGCTACACCTTC. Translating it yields CSARDSGRGNYGYTF.

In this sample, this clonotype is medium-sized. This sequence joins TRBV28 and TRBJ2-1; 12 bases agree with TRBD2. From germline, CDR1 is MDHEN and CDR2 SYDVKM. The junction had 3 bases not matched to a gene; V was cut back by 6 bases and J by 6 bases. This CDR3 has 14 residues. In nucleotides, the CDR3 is TGTGCCAGCAGAGCACTAGCGGGAGGCAATGAGCAGTTCTTC. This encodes CASRALAGGNEQFF.

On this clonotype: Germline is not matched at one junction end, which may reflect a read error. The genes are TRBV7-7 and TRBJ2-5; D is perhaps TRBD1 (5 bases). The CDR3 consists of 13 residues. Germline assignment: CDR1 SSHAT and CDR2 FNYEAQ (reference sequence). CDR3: CASSLEVGQTQYF. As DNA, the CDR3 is TGTGCTAGCAGCTTAGAAGTGGGGCAGACCCAGTACTTC.

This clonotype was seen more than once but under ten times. The CDR3 DNA follows: TGTGCCAGCAGCGCCCACTATGGCTACACCTTC. Translating it yields CASSAHYGYTF. This rearrangement joins TRBV9 to TRBJ1-2, with D hard to call. Germline assignment: CDR1 SGDLS and CDR2 YYNGEE. The V end was cut by 3 bases, the J end by 3 bases, with 3 bases between. This CDR3 has 11 amino acids.

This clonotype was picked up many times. The CDR3 DNA follows: TGTGCCAGCAGACCCCCAGGGATCGATGAGCAGTTCTTC. This translates into CASRPPGIDEQFF. The rearrangement joins TRBV11-2 to TRBJ2-1; D possibly corresponds to TRBD1 (5 bases). The CDR3 is 13 residues long. V dropped 6 bases and J dropped 8 bases, with 14 bases sitting between them. The germline V gene has CDR1 SGHAT and CDR2 FQNNGV.

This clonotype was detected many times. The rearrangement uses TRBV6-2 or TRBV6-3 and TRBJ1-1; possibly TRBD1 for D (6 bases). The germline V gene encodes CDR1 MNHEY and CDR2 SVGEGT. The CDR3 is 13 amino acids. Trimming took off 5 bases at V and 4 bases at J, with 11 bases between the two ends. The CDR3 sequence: CASSHGQSTEAFF. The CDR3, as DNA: TGTGCCAGCAGTCACGGACAGTCCACTGAAGCTTTCTTT.

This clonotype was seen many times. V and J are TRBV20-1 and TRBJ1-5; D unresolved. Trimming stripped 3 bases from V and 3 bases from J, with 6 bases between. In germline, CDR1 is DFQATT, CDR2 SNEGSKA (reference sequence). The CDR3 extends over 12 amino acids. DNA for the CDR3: TGCAGTGCTAGTCGACTCAATCAGCCCCAGCATTTT. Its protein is CSASRLNQPQHF.

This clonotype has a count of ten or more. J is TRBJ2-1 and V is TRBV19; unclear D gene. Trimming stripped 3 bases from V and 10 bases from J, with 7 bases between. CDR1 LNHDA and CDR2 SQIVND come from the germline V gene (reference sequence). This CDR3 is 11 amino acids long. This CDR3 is CASSMGWEQFF. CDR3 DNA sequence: TGTGCCAGTAGTATGGGATGGGAGCAGTTCTTC. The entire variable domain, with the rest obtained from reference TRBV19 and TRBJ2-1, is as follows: DGGITQSPKYLFRKEGQNVTLSCEQNLNHDAMYWYRQDPGQGLRLIYYSQIVNDFQKGDIAEGYSVSREKKESFPLTVTSAQKNPTAFYLCASSMGWEQFFGPGTRLTVL.

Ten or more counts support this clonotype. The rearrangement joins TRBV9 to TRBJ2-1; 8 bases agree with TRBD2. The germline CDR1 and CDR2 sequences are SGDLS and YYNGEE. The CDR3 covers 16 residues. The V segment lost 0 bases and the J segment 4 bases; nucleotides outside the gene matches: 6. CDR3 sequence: CASSVVPTGGYNEQFF. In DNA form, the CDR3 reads TGTGCCAGCAGCGTAGTCCCGACGGGAGGGTACAATGAGCAGTTCTTC. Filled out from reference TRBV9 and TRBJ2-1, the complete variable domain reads DSGVTQTPKHLITATGQRVTLRCSPRSGDLSVYWYQQSLDQGLQFLIQYYNGEERAKGNILERFSAQQFPDLHSELNLSSLELGDSALYFCASSVVPTGGYNEQFFGPGTRLTVL.

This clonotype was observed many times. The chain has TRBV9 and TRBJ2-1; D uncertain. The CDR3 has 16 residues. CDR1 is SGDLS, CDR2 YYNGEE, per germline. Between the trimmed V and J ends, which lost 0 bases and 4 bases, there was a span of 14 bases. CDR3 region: CASSVDVGKLYNEQFF. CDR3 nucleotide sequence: TGTGCCAGCAGCGTAGACGTAGGGAAACTATACAATGAGCAGTTCTTC.

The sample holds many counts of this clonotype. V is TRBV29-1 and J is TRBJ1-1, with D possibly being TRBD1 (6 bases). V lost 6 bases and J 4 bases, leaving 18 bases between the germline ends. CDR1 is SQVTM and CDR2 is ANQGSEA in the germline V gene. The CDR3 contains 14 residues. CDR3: CSVGKTGESTEAFF. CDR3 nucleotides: TGCAGCGTGGGAAAGACAGGCGAAAGCACTGAAGCTTTCTTT.

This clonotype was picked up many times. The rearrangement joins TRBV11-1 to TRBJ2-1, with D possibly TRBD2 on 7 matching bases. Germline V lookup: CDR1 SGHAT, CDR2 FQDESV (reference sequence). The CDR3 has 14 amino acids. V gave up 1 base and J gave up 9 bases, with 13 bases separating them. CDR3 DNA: TGTGCCAGCAGCTTAGTGGGGGGGCCAGGTGAGCAGTTCTTC. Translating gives CASSLVGGPGEQFF.

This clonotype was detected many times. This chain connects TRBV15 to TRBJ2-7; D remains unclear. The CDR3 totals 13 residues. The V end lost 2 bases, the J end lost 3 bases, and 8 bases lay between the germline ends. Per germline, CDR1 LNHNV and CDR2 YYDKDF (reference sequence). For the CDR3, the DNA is TGTGCCACCAGCAGACAATTCAACTACGAGCAGTACTTC. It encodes CATSRQFNYEQYF.

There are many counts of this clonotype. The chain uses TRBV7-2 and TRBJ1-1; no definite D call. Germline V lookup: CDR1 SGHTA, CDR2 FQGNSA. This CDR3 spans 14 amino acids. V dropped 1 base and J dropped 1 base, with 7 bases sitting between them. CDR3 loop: CASSLDSWNTEAFF. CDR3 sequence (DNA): TGTGCCAGCAGCTTAGACAGCTGGAACACTGAAGCTTTCTTT.

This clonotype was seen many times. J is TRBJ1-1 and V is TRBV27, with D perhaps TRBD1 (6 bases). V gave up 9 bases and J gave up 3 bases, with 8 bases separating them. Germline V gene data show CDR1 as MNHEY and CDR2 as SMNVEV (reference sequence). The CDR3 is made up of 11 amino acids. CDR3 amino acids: CASRGDTEAFF. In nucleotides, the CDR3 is TGTGCCAGTAGGGGGGACACTGAAGCTTTCTTT.

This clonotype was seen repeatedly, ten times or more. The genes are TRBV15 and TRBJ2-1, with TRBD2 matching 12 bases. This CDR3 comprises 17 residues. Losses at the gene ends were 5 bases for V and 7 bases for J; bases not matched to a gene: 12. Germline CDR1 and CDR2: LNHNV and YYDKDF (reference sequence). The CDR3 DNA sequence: TGTGCCACCAGCCTTCTAGCGGGAGGGCCGGGTTGGAATGAGCAGTTCTTC. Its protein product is CATSLLAGGPGWNEQFF.